This TCR beta chain was sequenced during a study of technical replicates of blood from a handful of donors. Assay: immunoSEQ multiplex PCR; the TCRdb copy retains only in-frame clones and omits some. The sample holds under 75,000 clones; more than 75% are singletons and the top ten take 4% to 5.5%. This receptor was obtained from a human donor in good health. Some clones in this sample may be carry-over from other donors' samples. Sample: PBMCs.

The CDR3 DNA sequence: TGCAGCGTGAGTCAGGCCCTTTACAATGAGCAGTTCTTC. As protein: CSVSQALYNEQFF. This rearrangement joins TRBV29-1 to TRBJ2-1; D call uncertain. This CDR3 contains 13 residues. The V and J ends lost 6 bases and 4 bases respectively, with 13 bases between them. Germline V gene lookup returns CDR1 SQVTM and CDR2 ANQGSEA.